This T cell receptor (beta chain) was identified in a study of cytomegalovirus exposure and HLA in healthy donors. Whole-study findings and limits: Altogether, about 160 TCR beta chains were recorded as cytomegalovirus-associated. Later analysis suggested most CMV-associated TCR beta chains were HLA-restricted.

Trimming at V came to 5 bases and at J to 3 bases, leaving 7 bases not matched to a gene. Germline loops: CDR1 SGHNT, CDR2 YENEEA. CDR3 length: 15 amino acids. Of note for this clone: The antigen is unknown.

The study ran its PCR with 60 Vbeta and 13 Jbeta primers. Sequencing used immunoSEQ multiplex PCR; TCRdb keeps in-frame clones, though not all of them. The sample includes approximately 120,000 clones. The sequenced sample consisted of PBMCs. The receptor was derived from a man aged 35 to 55 in good health and CMV-seronegative. The chain links TRBV11-3 to TRBJ2-5; the match to TRBD1 covers 9 bases. The CDR3 here is CASSAGQGIEETQYF. CDR3 in DNA: TGTGCCAGCAGCGCTGGACAGGGGATTGAAGAGACCCAGTACTTC.